The 6 T cell receptor beta chains below all came from one sample that was sequenced in a study of CD8+ T cells in alopecia areata. Treatment: oral pan-JAK inhibitor, 5-10 mg twice daily. RNA was extracted and reverse transcribed into cDNA as the sequencing template. The protocol was immunoSEQ multiplex PCR, while the TCRdb copy is restricted to in-frame clones and leaves out a portion. The sample lists 150,000 to 200,000 clones, around 71% seen once, with 0.91% in the top ten. Sequenced here: CD4+ T cells sorted from blood, sampled at week 4, from a patient treated with tofacitinib. The receptors originated from a human donor with alopecia areata.

This clone was counted a few times. V gene TRBV6-6 combines with J gene TRBJ2-5; no reliable D call. Germline values: CDR1 MNHNY, CDR2 SVGAGI (reference sequence). Between the trimmed V and J ends, which lost 6 bases and 5 bases, there was a span of 7 bases. This CDR3 is 11 amino acids long. CDR3 bases: TGTGCCAGCAGCCCTCAGGAGACCCAGTACTTC. It translates to CASSPQETQYF.

The rearrangement joins TRBV28 to TRBJ1-1; TRBD1 might be the D (5 bases). The CDR3 sequence is 12 residues long. Trimming left V 4 bases short and J 5 bases short, with 8 bases between. Looked up from germline, CDR1 is MDHEN and CDR2 is SYDVKM. The CDR3 region has the DNA TGTGCCAGCAGTTCGGGACTTACTGAAGCTTTCTTT. As protein: CASSSGLTEAFF.

V and J are TRBV11-2 and TRBJ1-4, with D unresolved. This CDR3 contains 10 residues. Trimming removed 8 bases from V and 6 bases from J, with 4 bases in between. Per the germline V gene, CDR1 is SGHAT and CDR2 is FQNNGV. CDR3 nucleotides: TGTGCCAGCTTGCATGAAAAACTGTTTTTT. Protein product: CASLHEKLFF.

As DNA, the CDR3 is TGCAGCGTGGACAGGGGGCGCCGGGGCTACACCTTC. Its protein is CSVDRGRRGYTF. The rearrangement joins TRBV29-1 to TRBJ1-2; the match to TRBD1 covers 11 bases. V was pared by 6 bases and J by 8 bases, with 5 bases of the junction left unmatched. The CDR3 totals 12 residues. CDR1 SQVTM and CDR2 ANQGSEA come from the germline V gene.

The rearrangement uses TRBV5-6 and TRBJ2-2; possibly TRBD1 for D (5 bases). CDR1 is SGHDT, CDR2 YYEEEE, per germline. The V end lost 0 bases, the J end lost 2 bases, and 8 bases lay between the germline ends. This CDR3 comprises 15 residues. CDR3 sequence (DNA): TGTGCCAGCAGCTTGGTAGGGGTCAACACCGGGGAGCTGTTTTTT. This codes for CASSLVGVNTGELFF.

This chain connects TRBV2 to TRBJ1-1; D is unresolved. Trimming took 7 bases from V and 1 from J, leaving 7 bases between them. The CDR3 has 12 amino acids. Germline CDR1 and CDR2: SNHLY and FYNNEI. The CDR3 region is CASILENTEAFF. CDR3 DNA: TGTGCCAGCATCTTGGAGAACACTGAAGCTTTCTTT. The entire variable domain, with the rest obtained from reference TRBV2 and TRBJ1-1, is as follows: EPEVTQTPSHQVTQMGQEVILRCVPISNHLYFYWYRQILGQKVEFLVSFYNNEISEKSEIFDDQFSVERPDGSNFTLKIRSTKLEDSAMYFCASILENTEAFFGQGTRLTVV.